This TCR beta chain was identified during a study of human T cells and chemical hapten exposure. Overall study findings and caveats: TCRs above 1 in 1000 frequency did not change with DPC sensitization.

V was pared by 5 bases and J by 6 bases, with 3 bases of the junction left unmatched. This CDR3 comprises 13 residues. Details on this clonotype: The antigen is unknown.

The study's library attached unique molecular identifiers to single cDNA molecules. Original processing methods: Sampled TCR counts reached a median of around 94,000 per sample, with values ranging from roughly 20,000 to 700,000. TCRdb called the 5' RACE reads again in MiXCR, with one record for every CDR3 protein. These V and J calls rely on TCRdb rather than the paper's analysis. The repertoire includes 95,000 to 120,000 distinct CDR3 sequences, roughly 18% of them detected once, and 2.5% to 3% sits in the top ten. Unfractionated whole blood was the source of the extracted total RNA. The chain joins TRBV12-3 or TRBV12-4 to TRBJ2-3; TRBD2 agrees at 9 bases. The clonotype was recovered from a human donor in good health. The CDR3 protein is CASSGSGSDTQYF. The CDR3 DNA sequence: TGTGCCAGCAGTGGTAGCGGGAGCGATACGCAGTATTTT.